This T cell receptor beta chain was found in a study of human T cells and chemical hapten exposure. From the RACE reads, TCRdb called clonotypes with MiXCR, one entry per CDR3 protein. Here the sample spans approximately 59,000 distinct CDR3 sequences, around 6.3% being singletons. The time point was: healthy volunteer bleed at 6 weeks. Total RNA was isolated from whole blood that had not been fractionated. This clonotype was recorded at least ten times. The CDR3 runs to 17 residues. Trimming removed 4 bases from V and 2 bases from J; junction bases left unmatched: 10. CDR1 SGHRS and CDR2 YFSETQ come from the germline V gene.

V usage is TRBV5-1 and J usage is TRBJ2-3; 10 bases are shared with TRBD2. The sample was whole blood. This clonotype was sampled from a female donor in good health. Some clones in this sample may be carry-over from other donors' samples. DNA for the CDR3: TGCGCCAGCAGCCAATTGGGGACTAGCGACCACACAGATACGCAGTATTTT. It translates to CASSQLGTSDHTDTQYF.